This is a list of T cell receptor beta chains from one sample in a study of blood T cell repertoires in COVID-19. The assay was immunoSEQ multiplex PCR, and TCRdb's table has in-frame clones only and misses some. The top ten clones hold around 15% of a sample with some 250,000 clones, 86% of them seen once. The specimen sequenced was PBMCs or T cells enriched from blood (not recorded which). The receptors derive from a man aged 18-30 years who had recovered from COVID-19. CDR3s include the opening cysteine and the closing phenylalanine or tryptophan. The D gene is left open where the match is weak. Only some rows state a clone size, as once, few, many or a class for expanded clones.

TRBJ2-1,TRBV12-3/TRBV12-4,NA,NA,CASSLGLADEQFF,TGTGCCAGCAGTTTAGGGCTAGCAGATGAGCAGTTCTTC
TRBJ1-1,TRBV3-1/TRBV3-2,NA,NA,CASSQVGGTEAFF,TGTGCCAGCAGCCAAGTTGGAGGCACTGAAGCTTTCTTT
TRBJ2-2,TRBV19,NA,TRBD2,CASSRSRASGGPNTGELFF,TGTGCCAGTAGCCGATCACGGGCTAGCGGGGGGCCGAACACCGGGGAGCTGTTTTTT
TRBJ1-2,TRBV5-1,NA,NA,CASTLLGGGYGYTF,TGCGCCAGCACCCTCCTCGGCGGGGGGTATGGCTACACCTTC
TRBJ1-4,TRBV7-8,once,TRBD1,CASSLGQGGGEKLFF,TGTGCCAGCAGCTTAGGACAGGGTGGTGGTGAAAAACTGTTTTTT
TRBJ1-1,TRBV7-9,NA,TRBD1,CASSARQGRMNTEAFF,TGTGCCAGCAGCGCAAGACAGGGTCGGATGAACACTGAAGCTTTCTTT
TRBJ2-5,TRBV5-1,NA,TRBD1,CASSLQGDSETQYF,TGCGCCAGCAGTCTACAGGGGGATTCAGAGACCCAGTACTTC
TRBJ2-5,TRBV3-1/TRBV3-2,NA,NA,CASSQGHPPGTQYF,TGTGCCAGCAGCCAGGGACACCCTCCCGGGACCCAGTACTTC
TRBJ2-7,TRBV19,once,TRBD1,CASSLQGQSPTYEQYF,TGTGCCAGTAGTCTCCAGGGACAGTCACCCACCTACGAGCAGTACTTC
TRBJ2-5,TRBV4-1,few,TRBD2,CASSRTPPSGRAEETQYF,TGCGCCAGCAGCCGAACACCACCTAGCGGGAGGGCAGAAGAGACCCAGTACTTC
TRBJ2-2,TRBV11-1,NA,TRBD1,CASSIPGQGNTGELFF,TGTGCCAGCAGCATACCGGGACAGGGCAACACCGGGGAGCTGTTTTTT
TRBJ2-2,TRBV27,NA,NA,CASSGGGVNTGELFF,TGTGCCAGCAGTGGCGGGGGCGTTAACACCGGGGAGCTGTTTTTT
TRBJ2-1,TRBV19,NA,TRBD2,CASSIDPSGGPIYNEQFF,TGTGCCAGTAGTATAGATCCGAGCGGGGGGCCTATTTACAATGAGCAGTTCTTC
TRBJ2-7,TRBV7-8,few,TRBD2,CASSLVRLAGTYEQYF,TGTGCCAGCAGCTTAGTCCGTCTAGCGGGGACCTACGAGCAGTACTTC
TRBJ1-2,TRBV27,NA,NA,CASSKAGEGYGYTF,TGTGCCAGCAGTAAAGCAGGGGAGGGCTATGGCTACACCTTC
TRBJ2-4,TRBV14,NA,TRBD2,CASSQGGGRIAKNIQYF,TGTGCCAGCAGCCAAGGGGGGGGACGGATAGCCAAAAACATTCAGTACTTC
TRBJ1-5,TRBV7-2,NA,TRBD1,CASSDRGQPQHF,TGTGCCAGCAGCGACAGGGGCCAGCCCCAGCATTTT
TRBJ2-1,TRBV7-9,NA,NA,CASSSPGSVYNEQFF,TGTGCCAGCAGTTCTCCCGGGAGCGTATACAATGAGCAGTTCTTC
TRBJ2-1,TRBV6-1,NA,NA,CASSEGSENEQFF,TGTGCCAGCAGTGAGGGGAGCGAAAATGAGCAGTTCTTC
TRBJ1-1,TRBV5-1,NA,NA,CASSSTGNTEAFF,TGCGCCAGCAGCTCTACCGGGAACACTGAAGCTTTCTTT
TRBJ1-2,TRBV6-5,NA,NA,CASSYRTVGGYTF,TGTGCCAGCAGTTACCGGACAGTTGGGGGCTACACCTTC
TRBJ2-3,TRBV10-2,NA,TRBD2,CASTRLAGGRDTQYF,TGCGCCAGCACCAGACTAGCGGGGGGTCGGGATACGCAGTATTTT
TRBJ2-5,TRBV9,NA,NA,CASSAGTHQETQYF,TGTGCCAGCAGCGCGGGGACTCACCAAGAGACCCAGTACTTC
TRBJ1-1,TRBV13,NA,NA,CASSLASRSPPEAFF,TGTGCCAGCAGCTTAGCTAGTCGTTCGCCCCCTGAAGCTTTCTTT
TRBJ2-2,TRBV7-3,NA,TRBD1,CASSFKGGQGYTGELFF,TGTGCCAGCAGCTTCAAGGGGGGACAGGGCTACACCGGGGAGCTGTTTTTT
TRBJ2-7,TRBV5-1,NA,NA,CASSFKGQTYEQYF,TGCGCCAGCAGCTTTAAGGGGCAAACCTACGAGCAGTACTTC
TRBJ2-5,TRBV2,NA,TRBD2,CASSEGARGETQYF,TGTGCCAGCAGTGAAGGGGCGCGGGGGGAGACCCAGTACTTC
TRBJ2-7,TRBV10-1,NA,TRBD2,CASSGASGPYEQYF,TGCGCCAGCAGTGGAGCTAGCGGCCCCTACGAGCAGTACTTC
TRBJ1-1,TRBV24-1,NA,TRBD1,CATIGGPNTEAFF,TGTGCCACCATAGGGGGCCCAAACACTGAAGCTTTCTTT
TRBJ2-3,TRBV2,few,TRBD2,CASSGRGLAGSDTQYF,TGTGCCAGCAGTGGGAGGGGACTAGCAGGCTCAGATACGCAGTATTTT
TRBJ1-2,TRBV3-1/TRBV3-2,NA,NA,CASSHRTVPRPYGYTF,TGTGCCAGCAGCCATAGGACAGTCCCCCGACCATATGGCTACACCTTC
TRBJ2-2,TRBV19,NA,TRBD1,CASSIHLGQSTTTGELFF,TGTGCCAGTAGTATTCATCTGGGACAGAGCACTACCACCGGGGAGCTGTTTTTT
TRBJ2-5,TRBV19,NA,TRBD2,CASSLPAGESETQYF,TGTGCCAGTAGCCTCCCAGCGGGGGAGTCAGAGACCCAGTACTTC
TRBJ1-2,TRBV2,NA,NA,CASSPGYGYTF,TGTGCCAGCAGTCCAGGGTATGGCTACACCTTC
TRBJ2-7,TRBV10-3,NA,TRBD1,CAIGQGAHEQYF,TGTGCCATCGGACAGGGGGCCCACGAGCAGTACTTC
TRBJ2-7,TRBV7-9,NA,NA,CASSLGGTYEQYF,TGTGCCAGCAGCTTAGGCGGGACCTACGAGCAGTACTTC
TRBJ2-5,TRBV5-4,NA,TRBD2,CASSLGEGRETQYF,TGTGCCAGCAGCTTGGGGGAGGGCCGGGAGACCCAGTACTTC
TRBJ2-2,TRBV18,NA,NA,CASSPAAKAVTGELFF,TGTGCCAGCTCACCGGCGGCCAAGGCGGTCACCGGGGAGCTGTTTTTT
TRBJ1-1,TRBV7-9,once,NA,CASSPQGREGGEAFF,TGTGCCAGCAGCCCACAGGGTAGGGAAGGCGGTGAAGCTTTCTTT
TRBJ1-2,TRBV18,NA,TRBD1,CASSPRAGGASMHYGYTF,TGTGCCAGCTCACCACGGGCAGGGGGCGCATCGATGCACTATGGCTACACCTTC
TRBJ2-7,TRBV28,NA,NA,CASSAVLAFEQYF,TGTGCCAGCAGCGCGGTGTTAGCATTCGAGCAGTACTTC
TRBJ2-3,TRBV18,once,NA,CASRQTVSTDTQYF,TGTGCCAGCCGCCAGACAGTGAGCACAGATACGCAGTATTTT
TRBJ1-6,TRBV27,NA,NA,CASGIRQHNSPLHF,TGTGCCAGCGGGATCCGACAGCATAATTCACCCCTCCACTTT
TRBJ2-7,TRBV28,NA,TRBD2,CASSLILGLAETSYEQYF,TGTGCCAGCAGTCTCATTCTAGGACTAGCGGAAACCTCCTACGAGCAGTACTTC
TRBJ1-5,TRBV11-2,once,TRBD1,CASSLAGGSNQPQHF,TGTGCCAGCAGCTTAGCAGGGGGTAGCAATCAGCCCCAGCATTTT
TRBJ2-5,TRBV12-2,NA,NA,CASRLMRLPGVYDPTKETQYF,TGTGCAAGTCGCTTAATGAGACTACCAGGGGTGTACGATCCGACAAAAGAGACCCAGTACTTC
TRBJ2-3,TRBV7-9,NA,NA,CASNLGGTDTQYF,TGTGCCAGCAACCTAGGGGGCACAGATACGCAGTATTTT
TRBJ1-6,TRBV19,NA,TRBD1,CAVRQGGNSPLHF,TGTGCCGTACGACAGGGTGGGAATTCACCCCTCCACTTT
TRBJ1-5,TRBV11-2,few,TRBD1,CASSAGTARQPQHF,TGTGCCAGCAGCGCTGGGACAGCGCGACAGCCCCAGCATTTT
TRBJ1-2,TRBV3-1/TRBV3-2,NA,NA,CASSQDGQGGYGYTF,TGTGCCAGCAGCCAAGATGGGCAGGGTGGCTATGGCTACACCTTC